Listed below are T cell receptor beta chains from one sample, sequenced in a study of T cells in Graves' hyperthyroidism and ophthalmopathy. TCRdb fed the multiplex PCR reads into MiXCR, producing one record per CDR3 protein. Of 300,000 to 400,000 distinct CDR3 sequences listed, roughly 14% are singletons. The specimen sequenced was blood. The source is a woman in her sixties with Graves' hyperthyroidism. The CDR3 runs from the conserved cysteine through the conserved F or W. D genes are given only for firm matches.

d_call: TRBD2
v_call: TRBV20-1
j_call: TRBJ2-3
cdr3_aa: CSARDSGGPGTQYF

d_call: TRBD2
v_call: TRBV16
j_call: TRBJ2-7
cdr3_aa: CASSHSGRLSYEQYF

d_call: -
v_call: TRBV20-1
j_call: TRBJ2-7
cdr3_aa: CSASDYTGSYEQYF

d_call: -
v_call: TRBV30
j_call: TRBJ1-1
cdr3_aa: CAWTGLNTEAFF

d_call: TRBD2
v_call: TRBV28
j_call: TRBJ2-7
cdr3_aa: CASSQAGGPHEQYF

d_call: -
v_call: TRBV2
j_call: TRBJ2-7
cdr3_aa: CASSEARNYEQYF

d_call: -
v_call: TRBV2
j_call: TRBJ1-1
cdr3_aa: CTSSELQGTEAFF

d_call: TRBD2
v_call: TRBV11-3
j_call: TRBJ2-1
cdr3_aa: CASSLVLAGDQFF

d_call: -
v_call: TRBV5-5
j_call: TRBJ2-7
cdr3_aa: CASSLGAANAYEQYF

d_call: -
v_call: TRBV11-3
j_call: TRBJ1-3
cdr3_aa: CASSQGVRNTIYF

d_call: -
v_call: TRBV29-1
j_call: TRBJ1-5
cdr3_aa: CSAAGGAGQPQHF

d_call: TRBD1
v_call: TRBV2
j_call: TRBJ1-5
cdr3_aa: CASSMTGSNQPQHF

d_call: -
v_call: TRBV11-2
j_call: TRBJ1-4
cdr3_aa: CASSLGDPNEKLFF

d_call: TRBD1
v_call: TRBV20-1
j_call: TRBJ1-5
cdr3_aa: CSALPGVDRGNQPQHF